The clone carrying this TCR beta chain was seen at least ten times. This record comes from a study of Graves' ophthalmopathy and Graves' hyperthyroidism. V was clipped by 0 bases and J by 6 bases, with 9 bases between them. CDR1 and CDR2 from the germline V gene are SGHRS and YFSETQ. This CDR3 contains 14 residues. RNA transcripts were the source from which TCR beta CDR3 regions were amplified. First-round RT-PCR employed HTBI primers, with a second-round multiplex PCR after it. TCRdb re-called the multiplex PCR reads with MiXCR, one entry per CDR3 protein. Here the sample spans some 400,000 distinct CDR3 sequences, 18% being singletons. Ophthalmopathy-affected donors exhibited moderate-to-severe activity, CAS ≥3, NOSPECS ≥4, and duration under 3 months.

The receptor was isolated from a woman under 30 with Graves' ophthalmopathy. What was sequenced was peripheral blood. The chain joins TRBV5-1 to TRBJ2-2; D unresolved. The DNA for the CDR3 is TGCGCCAGCAGCTTGGCCGCAGTATCCGGGGAGCTGTTTTTT. Translating gives CASSLAAVSGELFF.